The 31 T cell receptor beta chains reported below all come from one sample, sequenced in a study of blood T cell repertoires in COVID-19. Data came from immunoSEQ multiplex PCR; TCRdb stores just in-frame clones and leaves some out. In the table there are about 300,000 clones, approximately 89% of which are singletons. Sequencing input: PBMCs or T cells enriched from blood (not recorded which). The receptors were sampled from a woman aged 18-29 years who had recovered from COVID-19.

The V call is TRBV6-5, the J call TRBJ2-1, with 8 nucleotides matching TRBD1. Germline V gene sequence: CDR1 MNHEY, CDR2 SVGAGI. With V trimmed by 5 bases and J by 0 bases, 3 bases remained unmatched. The CDR3 has 15 amino acids. CDR3 DNA: TGTGCCAGCAGTCCAGGGGGCCTCTCCTACAATGAGCAGTTCTTC. Protein: CASSPGGLSYNEQFF.

This clone was counted between two and nine times. The rearrangement uses TRBV28 and TRBJ1-4; TRBD1 matches at 7 bases. CDR1 and CDR2 from the germline V gene are MDHEN and SYDVKM. The CDR3 has 15 amino acids. With 3 bases clipped from V and 6 bases from J, the junction kept 7 bases outside the gene matches. In DNA form, the CDR3 reads TGTGCCAGCAGTTTCGTAATGCAGGGGGATGAAAAACTGTTTTTT. This sequence encodes CASSFVMQGDEKLFF.

V gene TRBV5-4 combines with J gene TRBJ2-5, with D perhaps matching TRBD1 (6 bases). The CDR3 is 15 residues long. The germline gives CDR1 SGHNT, CDR2 YYREEE (reference sequence). The V end lost 2 bases, the J end lost 3 bases, and 14 bases lay between the germline ends. The CDR3 DNA reads TGTGCCAGCAGCTTACAGGGTGGGGGAAAAGAGACCCAGTACTTC. Protein product: CASSLQGGGKETQYF.

The table lists this clone with a few counts. This chain links TRBV6-5 with TRBJ2-3, with D possibly matching TRBD2 (7 bases). The CDR3 length is 15 residues. V lost 10 bases to trimming and J lost 1 base, with 18 bases between them. Germline assignment: CDR1 MNHEY and CDR2 SVGAGI. CDR3 loop: CATSRGGQGTDTQYF. DNA for the CDR3: TGTGCCACTTCCCGCGGGGGCCAAGGCACAGATACGCAGTATTTT.

The chain links TRBV5-1 to TRBJ2-5, with 8 bases that match TRBD2. The CDR3 runs 14 residues. Germline V gene data show CDR1 as SGHRS and CDR2 as YFSETQ. Trimming at V came to 7 bases and at J to 0 bases, leaving 5 bases not matched to a gene. Here the CDR3 reads CASAGGGYQETQYF. The CDR3 bases are TGCGCCAGCGCGGGCGGGGGGTACCAAGAGACCCAGTACTTC.

This chain uses TRBV5-6 with TRBJ1-2; D unresolved. This CDR3 has 14 amino acids. The germline CDR1 and CDR2 sequences are SGHDT and YYEEEE. V was cut by 5 bases and J by 3 bases, with 14 bases left in between. The CDR3: CASRRAVAYYGYTF. The CDR3 DNA follows: TGTGCCAGCAGACGTGCGGTAGCATACTATGGCTACACCTTC.

This clone appeared a few times. V and J are TRBV6-2 or TRBV6-3 and TRBJ1-1; D remains ambiguous. CDR3 size: 12 residues. V gave up 4 bases and J gave up 0 bases, with 3 bases separating them. CDR1 MNHEY and CDR2 SVGEGT come from the germline V gene. CDR3: CASSFMNTEAFF. The CDR3 DNA is TGTGCCAGCAGTTTTATGAACACTGAAGCTTTCTTT.

V and J are TRBV4-1 and TRBJ1-2, with D maybe TRBD1 (6 bases). V dropped 0 bases and J dropped 4 bases, with 12 bases sitting between them. The CDR3 spans 15 residues. The V gene's germline CDR1 is MGHRA and CDR2 YSYEKL. For the CDR3, the DNA is TGCGCCAGCAGCCAAGATCGGGGGGCGACCTATGGCTACACCTTC. It specifies CASSQDRGATYGYTF.

Many counts were recorded for this clone. The rearrangement links TRBV7-2 to TRBJ1-5; 7 nucleotides agree with TRBD1. The trim removed 3 bases at V and 7 bases at J, leaving 12 bases unmatched. Per the germline V gene, CDR1 is SGHTA and CDR2 is FQGNSA. This CDR3 contains 16 residues. The CDR3 region is CASSFARQGGGQPQHF. The DNA of the CDR3 is TGTGCCAGCAGCTTTGCTCGACAAGGAGGGGGCCAGCCCCAGCATTTT. Full variable domain (missing parts from reference TRBV7-2 and TRBJ1-5): GAGVSQSPSNKVTEKGKDVELRCDPISGHTALYWYRQSLGQGLEFLIYFQGNSAPDKSGLPSDRFSAERTGGSVSTLTIQRTQQEDSAVYLCASSFARQGGGQPQHFGDGTRLSIL.

The rearrangement links TRBV5-1 to TRBJ2-5; TRBD2 matches at 9 bases. Trimming at V came to 0 bases and at J to 5 bases, leaving 11 bases not matched to a gene. CDR1 is SGHRS, CDR2 YFSETQ, per germline. This CDR3 is built from 17 residues. CDR3 nucleotides: TGCGCCAGCAGCTTGGGATCTAGCGGGGCCCCATATGAGACCCAGTACTTC. This sequence encodes CASSLGSSGAPYETQYF.

The gene calls are TRBV25-1 and TRBJ1-2; a possible D gene is TRBD1 (5 bases). Per the germline V gene, CDR1 is MGHDK and CDR2 is SYGVNS. V lost 1 base to trimming and J lost 2 bases, with 14 bases between them. The CDR3 loop spans 16 amino acids. For the CDR3, the DNA is TGTGCCAGCAGTGAATCAGCAGGGATAAGAAACTATGGCTACACCTTC. Protein product: CASSESAGIRNYGYTF.

The chain couples TRBV12-2 to TRBJ2-7; the table's D call of TRBD2 was not tested on the DNA. TRBV12-2 has pseudogene status. The CDR3 sequence is 15 residues long. CDR3 amino acids: CASRLETRGTYEQYF. For the CDR3, the DNA is TGTGCAAGTCGCTTAGAGACCCGGGGTACCTACGAGCAGTACTTC.

The J gene is TRBJ2-3, the V gene TRBV2; 8 positions match TRBD1. With V trimmed by 4 bases and J by 4 bases, 16 bases remained unmatched. CDR3 length: 18 amino acids. The germline V gene has CDR1 SNHLY and CDR2 FYNNEI. CDR3 sequence: CASSGAETRGPNSDTQYF. Written as DNA, the CDR3 is TGTGCCAGCAGTGGTGCCGAAACCAGGGGGCCCAATTCAGATACGCAGTATTTT.

This sequence joins TRBV19 and TRBJ1-2; D gene ambiguous. This CDR3 comprises 11 residues. V lost 6 bases and J lost 6, with 8 bases in between. CDR1 LNHDA and CDR2 SQIVND come from the germline V gene (reference sequence). The chain's CDR3 is CASSNLDGYTF. DNA for the CDR3: TGTGCCAGTAGCAACCTAGATGGCTACACCTTC.

As DNA, the CDR3 is TGTGCCAGCAGTCACCGGGTTGGTGAGACCCAGTACTTC. It yields the protein CASSHRVGETQYF. The V and J genes are TRBV27 and TRBJ2-5; D not resolved. The CDR3 loop spans 13 amino acids. Germline V gives CDR1 MNHEY, CDR2 SMNVEV (reference sequence). Trimming pared 5 bases from V and 5 bases from J, leaving 12 bases between.

Of note for this clone: One junction end does not reproduce the germline sequence, and a read error may be involved. The chain recombines TRBV13 with TRBJ2-1; 12 bases map to TRBD2. This CDR3 is 14 amino acids long. In germline, CDR1 is PRHDT, CDR2 FYEKMQ (reference sequence). CDR3 amino acids: CASSLGELAGGLVF. The CDR3 nucleotides are TGTGCCAGCAGCTTAGGAGAGCTAGCGGGGGGGCTGGTCTTC.

The rearrangement joins TRBV7-2 to TRBJ1-2, with 10 nucleotides matching TRBD1. The CDR3 contains 16 residues. In germline, CDR1 is SGHTA, CDR2 FQGNSA. V shed 2 bases and J 7 bases; nucleotides not matched to a gene: 10. CDR3 sequence reads: CASSLMASRDRGGYTF. CDR3 in DNA: TGTGCCAGCAGCTTAATGGCTTCCCGGGACAGGGGTGGCTACACCTTC.

The chain recombines TRBV19 with TRBJ1-6, with 7 bases identical to TRBD1. V gave up 3 bases and J gave up 8 bases; unmatched junction bases: 10. Germline values: CDR1 LNHDA, CDR2 SQIVND (reference sequence). CDR3 length: 16 amino acids. This CDR3 reads CASSIVRGTEHSPLHF. The CDR3 DNA is TGTGCCAGTAGTATCGTCAGAGGGACAGAGCATTCACCCCTCCACTTT.

V usage is TRBV28 and J usage is TRBJ2-1, with 11 bases that match TRBD1. Germline trimming cut 5 bases from V and 0 bases from J; bases unmatched to any gene: 12. This CDR3 has 19 amino acids. Germline V gene data show CDR1 as MDHEN and CDR2 as SYDVKM. CDR3 loop: CASSGRTGGQAYSYNEQFF. CDR3 nucleotides: TGTGCCAGCAGTGGCCGGACAGGGGGCCAAGCTTACTCCTACAATGAGCAGTTCTTC.

The chain combines TRBV2 with TRBJ1-5, with D possibly being TRBD1 (6 bases). V was clipped by 6 bases and J by 0 bases, with 15 bases between them. CDR3 length equals 16 residues. Germline values: CDR1 SNHLY, CDR2 FYNNEI. The CDR3 spells CASRVGTRDSNQPQHF. The DNA of the CDR3 is TGTGCCAGCAGGGTTGGGACACGGGATAGCAATCAGCCCCAGCATTTT.

In this sample, this clone turned up a few times. This chain joins TRBV24-1 and TRBJ2-1, with TRBD2 as a possible D gene (5 bases). Looked up from germline, CDR1 is KGHDR and CDR2 is SFDVKD. The CDR3 length is 14 residues. V lost 1 base and J lost 14, with 17 bases in between. CDR3 sequence: CATSDLARDLFEFF. The CDR3 coding sequence is TGTGCCACCAGTGATTTAGCCCGGGATCTTTTTGAGTTCTTC.

The chain recombines TRBV5-4 with TRBJ2-1; 8 bases are shared with TRBD2. This CDR3 spans 16 amino acids. Germline loops: CDR1 SGHNT, CDR2 YYREEE (reference sequence). The junction had 14 bases not matched to a gene; V was cut back by 3 bases and J by 9 bases. CDR3: CASSWTAGVWEREQFF. DNA for the CDR3: TGTGCCAGCAGCTGGACAGCGGGAGTCTGGGAGCGTGAGCAGTTCTTC.

The chain couples TRBV7-2 to TRBJ1-1; a possible D gene is TRBD1 (6 bases). The CDR3 consists of 14 residues. The V and J ends lost 4 bases and 1 base respectively, with 10 bases between them. Germline CDR1 is SGHTA and CDR2 is FQGNSA. The CDR3 nucleotides are TGTGCCAGCAGCTATCGGACAGCGAACACTGAAGCTTTCTTT. Its protein is CASSYRTANTEAFF.

The CDR3 is CASSNRDRDLSGANVLTF. For the CDR3, the DNA is TGCGCCAGCAGCAACCGGGACAGGGATCTCTCTGGGGCCAACGTCCTGACTTTC. The J gene is TRBJ2-6, the V gene TRBV5-1; 9 bases fit TRBD1. Germline-derived CDR1 and CDR2 are SGHRS and YFSETQ. V was clipped by 4 bases and J by 0 bases; unmatched bases: 8. The CDR3 consists of 18 residues.

The gene calls are TRBV12-5 and TRBJ1-1; D gene uncertain. The ends were cut back, 7 bases at V and 1 base at J, with 10 bases in the middle. Germline-derived CDR1 and CDR2 are LGHNT and FRNRAP. The CDR3 loop spans 13 amino acids. The CDR3 DNA is TGTGCTAGTGCCTACGGAGGGAACACTGAAGCTTTCTTT. It is translated as CASAYGGNTEAFF.

This chain uses TRBV6-5 with TRBJ2-7; 8 bases map to TRBD2. V shed 8 bases, J shed 2 bases, and the junction held 11 bases outside the gene matches. There are 15 residues in the CDR3. From germline, CDR1 is MNHEY and CDR2 SVGAGI. The CDR3 DNA follows: TGTGCCAGCGGAATGAGCGGGGGAGTACCCTACGAGCAGTACTTC. Translated, it gives CASGMSGGVPYEQYF.

The chain links TRBV5-5 to TRBJ1-2, with D perhaps TRBD1 (6 bases). V shed 5 bases and J shed 8 bases, with 13 bases lying between them. Per germline, CDR1 SGHKS and CDR2 YYEKEE (reference sequence). This CDR3 is 12 amino acids long. The DNA for the CDR3 is TGTGCCAGCAGTTCCAGGACAGAGGGCTACACCTTC. It codes for CASSSRTEGYTF. Supplemented by reference TRBV5-5 and TRBJ1-2, the full variable domain reads DAGVTQSPTHLIKTRGQQVTLRCSPISGHKSVSWYQQVLGQGPQFIFQYYEKEERGRGNFPDRFSARQFPNYSSELNVNALLLGDSALYLCASSSRTEGYTFGSGTRLTVV.

V and J are TRBV10-2 and TRBJ2-3, with TRBD2 matching 13 bases. Germline trimming cut 1 base from V and 6 bases from J; bases unmatched to any gene: 10. The CDR3 sequence is 18 residues long. Germline CDR1 WSHSY, CDR2 SAAADI. CDR3 region: CASSELGTSGTHADTQYF. The CDR3, as DNA: TGCGCCAGCAGTGAGTTGGGGACTAGCGGGACCCACGCGGATACGCAGTATTTT.

About this clone: This sample also contains other DNA sequences that code for the same CDR3. CDR3 in amino acids: CASSPTGGDTEAFF. The CDR3 bases are TGTGCCAGCTCACCGACAGGGGGTGACACTGAAGCTTTCTTT. This sequence joins TRBV18 and TRBJ1-1; 9 bases line up with TRBD1. Germline assignment: CDR1 KGHSH and CDR2 LQKENI. V trimming: 3 bases; J trimming: 3 bases; junction bases outside the gene matches: 2. The CDR3 is 14 amino acids.

This rearrangement joins TRBV6-5 to TRBJ1-5; D is uncertain. Germline V gene lookup returns CDR1 MNHEY and CDR2 SVGAGI. This CDR3 is built from 13 residues. V was cut by 6 bases and J by 4 bases, with 10 bases left in between. The CDR3 loop reads CASRRHENQPQHF. The CDR3 DNA reads as TGTGCCAGCAGGCGACATGAGAATCAGCCCCAGCATTTT.

The chain is built from TRBV7-8 and TRBJ1-2; 9 bases are shared with TRBD1. V dropped 1 base and J dropped 4; count of bases not matched to a gene: 10. This CDR3 spans 17 amino acids. From germline, CDR1 is SGHVS and CDR2 FQNEAQ. CDR3 residues: CASSLGRQGVFSYGYTF. The DNA of the CDR3 is TGTGCCAGCAGCTTAGGGAGACAGGGGGTTTTTAGCTATGGCTACACCTTC.